Included here is one T cell receptor (beta chain) sequence, with context. These data come from a study of blood T cell repertoires in COVID-19. At the level of the study: Both acute and convalescent COVID-19 samples were obtained from the United States, Italy and Spain. Sample material is recorded as cDNA or gDNA derived from T cells, B-cell-depleted T cells, or PBMCs.

The CDR3 is 16 amino acids. The V gene's germline CDR1 is MNHEY and CDR2 SVGAGI. V was trimmed by 2 bases and J by 4 bases, leaving 17 bases between them. Original processing notes: Scientists estimated how many nucleated cells there were by amplifying reference gene primers. Only in-frame clones appear in the TCRdb table, and some are missing; sequencing was by immunoSEQ multiplex PCR. The V and J calls and the clone size are those of that table, but D and trimming were determined from the DNA. The sample carries 110,000 or so clones, 85% recorded once. This receptor was taken from a human donor in a cohort sampled during active COVID-19. Sequencing was performed on peripheral blood. The chain employs TRBV6-5 and TRBJ1-1, with D unresolved. The CDR3 bases are TGTGCCAGCAGTTACGGCGCGTGGGGAGCTAGCACTGAAGCTTTCTTT. It yields the protein CASSYGAWGASTEAFF.